The 9 T cell receptor beta chains presented below share a single source sample, sequenced in a study of CD8 T cells in ankylosing spondylitis. Findings and caveats of the study: Typical of ankylosing spondylitis blood, it appeared, was a TCR beta motif of fewer than 10 highly homologous variants.

These receptors are not linked to any known antigen. Each CDR3 protein is one row after TCRdb ran MiXCR on the 5' RACE reads. The sample shows 700,000 or so distinct CDR3 sequences, 15% to 20% of them seen only once. Sequencing input: blood, either unsorted or a sorted T cell fraction (not recorded which). These receptors all stem from a male donor with ankylosing spondylitis.

This clonotype was counted many times. This chain connects TRBV7-2 to TRBJ2-3; possibly TRBD2 for D (6 bases). V gave up 6 bases and J gave up 0 bases, with 13 bases separating them. CDR1 and CDR2 from the germline V gene are SGHTA and FQGNSA. The CDR3 totals 15 residues. CDR3 in amino acids: CASSPTSSSTDTQYF. CDR3 coding DNA: TGTGCCAGCAGTCCTACTAGCAGTAGCACAGATACGCAGTATTTT.

J is TRBJ1-2 and V is TRBV19, with TRBD1 as a possible D gene (5 bases). This CDR3 spans 14 amino acids. Trimming cost V 6 bases and J 4 bases, with 15 bases left between them. Germline lookup yields CDR1 LNHDA and CDR2 SQIVND (reference sequence). CDR3 DNA: TGTGCCAGTAGCCTACAGGAGAAAATCTATGGCTACACCTTC. Protein product: CASSLQEKIYGYTF.

This clonotype was recorded a few times. The chain joins TRBV9 to TRBJ1-2; D is ambiguous. Trimming pared 1 base from V and 0 bases from J, leaving 13 bases between. The CDR3 loop spans 16 amino acids. Germline V gives CDR1 SGDLS, CDR2 YYNGEE. The CDR3 DNA sequence: TGTGCCAGCAGCGTAAGCCGATACCCTACTAACTATGGCTACACCTTC. Translation: CASSVSRYPTNYGYTF. Full variable domain (outside the CDR3, taken from reference TRBV9 and TRBJ1-2): DSGVTQTPKHLITATGQRVTLRCSPRSGDLSVYWYQQSLDQGLQFLIQYYNGEERAKGNILERFSAQQFPDLHSELNLSSLELGDSALYFCASSVSRYPTNYGYTFGSGTRLTVV.

The V call is TRBV20-1, the J call TRBJ1-1; TRBD1 matches at 10 bases. V trimming: 6 bases; J trimming: 0 bases; junction bases outside the gene matches: 7. Per the germline V gene, CDR1 is DFQATT and CDR2 is SNEGSKA (reference sequence). There are 15 residues in the CDR3. The CDR3 here is CSATDRGPLNTEAFF. CDR3 in DNA: TGCAGTGCCACTGACAGGGGGCCCCTGAACACTGAAGCTTTCTTT.

This clonotype was seen a few times. This chain connects TRBV24-1 to TRBJ1-1, with 7 bases that match TRBD1. Trimming removed 4 bases from V and 3 bases from J; junction bases left unmatched: 13. The CDR3 loop spans 17 amino acids. The V gene's germline CDR1 is KGHDR and CDR2 SFDVKD. DNA of the CDR3: TGTGCCACCAGTGAAAGAGACAGGGTCGGAGGAGACACTGAAGCTTTCTTT. Protein product: CATSERDRVGGDTEAFF.

J is TRBJ2-3 and V is TRBV4-2, with 12 bases matching TRBD2. Losses at the gene ends were 4 bases for V and 7 bases for J; bases not matched to a gene: 6. The CDR3 extends over 15 amino acids. In germline, CDR1 is LGHNA, CDR2 YNFKEQ. The CDR3 loop reads CASSPSGGASNTQYF. The CDR3 DNA reads as TGTGCCAGCAGCCCTAGCGGGGGGGCCTCAAATACGCAGTATTTT.

This clonotype was found a few times. The CDR3 is CASSFDGGRNSPLHF. The CDR3 nucleotides are TGCGCCAGCAGCTTTGACGGGGGTCGGAATTCACCCCTCCACTTT. The chain carries TRBV5-1 and TRBJ1-6; a weak D match, TRBD1 (5 bases). Deletions cut 2 bases from V and 7 bases from J, with 13 bases between. The CDR3 loop spans 15 amino acids. Germline V lookup: CDR1 SGHRS, CDR2 YFSETQ.

This clonotype has more than one count but fewer than ten. CDR3 nucleotides: TGTGCCAGCAGCTATGGGGGGGATGAGACAGATACGCAGTATTTT. Protein sequence: CASSYGGDETDTQYF. The rearrangement links TRBV9 to TRBJ2-3; 7 nucleotides line up with TRBD2. Looked up from germline, CDR1 is SGDLS and CDR2 is YYNGEE. The CDR3 is made up of 15 amino acids. The J segment lost 3 bases and the V segment lost 4 bases, leaving 8 bases of the junction unmatched.

This chain joins TRBV4-3 and TRBJ2-7; D remains ambiguous. V was pared by 1 base and J by 3 bases, with 19 bases between. The CDR3 spans 17 residues. Germline CDR1 is LGHNA and CDR2 is YSLEER. The CDR3 DNA is TGCGCCAGCAGCCAAGGGACGGTTAAGGGTAGCAGCTACGAGCAGTACTTC. This translates into CASSQGTVKGSSYEQYF.